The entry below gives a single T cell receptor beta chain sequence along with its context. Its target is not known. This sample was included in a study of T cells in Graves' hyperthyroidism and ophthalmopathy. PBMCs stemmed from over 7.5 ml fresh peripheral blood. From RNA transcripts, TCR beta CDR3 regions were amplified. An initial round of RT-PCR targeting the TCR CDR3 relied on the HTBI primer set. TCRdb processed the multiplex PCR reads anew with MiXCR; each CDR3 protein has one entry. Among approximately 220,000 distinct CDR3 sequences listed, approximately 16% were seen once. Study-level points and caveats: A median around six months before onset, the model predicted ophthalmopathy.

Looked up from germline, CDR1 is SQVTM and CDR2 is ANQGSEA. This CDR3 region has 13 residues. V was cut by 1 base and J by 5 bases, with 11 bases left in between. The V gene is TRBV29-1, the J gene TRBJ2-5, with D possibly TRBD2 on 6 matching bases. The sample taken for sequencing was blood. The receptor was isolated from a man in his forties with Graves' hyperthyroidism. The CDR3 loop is CSVEGLGRETQYF. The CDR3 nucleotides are TGCAGCGTTGAAGGGCTTGGGAGGGAGACCCAGTACTTC.